This TCR beta chain was observed in a study of HIV-infected patients and healthy controls. Notes on the study in general: Healthy controls carried many MAIT alpha-chain CDR3s, while HIV+ repertoires had few.

Ten or more counts support this clonotype. The antigen is undetermined. Around 530 ng RNA was reverse transcribed with alpha and beta constant-region primers. Alpha and beta chain libraries were made separately by chain-specific third strand synthesis with multiplexing indices. A 12-nucleotide barcode per molecule came from two concatenated random hexamers added pre-amplification. TCRdb re-derived calls from the 5' RACE reads in MiXCR, one entry per CDR3 protein. The sample has some 12,000 distinct CDR3 sequences; 9.3% are singletons. Per the germline V gene, CDR1 is SGHRS and CDR2 is YFSETQ. Trimming removed 5 bases at V and 0 bases at J, with 8 bases between. The CDR3 totals 13 residues. Whole blood was used without fractionation, so all unsorted peripheral T cells were included.

The receptor's source is an adult with HIV infection. The donor label of this sample is uncertain. J is TRBJ1-1 and V is TRBV5-1; D is ambiguous. The starting material was blood, obtained before antiretroviral therapy. CDR3 sequence (DNA): TGCGCCAGCAGAGGACGGCTGAACACTGAAGCTTTCTTT. Translated, it gives CASRGRLNTEAFF. The whole variable domain, filled in from reference TRBV5-1 and TRBJ1-1, reads KAGVTQTPRYLIKTRGQQVTLSCSPISGHRSVSWYQQTPGQGLQFLFEYFSETQRNKGNFPGRFSGRQFSNSRSEMNVSTLELGDSALYLCASRGRLNTEAFFGQGTRLTVV.